This T cell receptor beta chain is drawn from a study of cytomegalovirus exposure and HLA in healthy donors. PCR used 60 Vbeta primers and 13 Jbeta primers. Generated by immunoSEQ multiplex PCR, the TCRdb table keeps only in-frame clones and is missing some. This listing includes about 200,000 clones. Remarks on this clone: As yet, its antigen is unknown.

Study conclusions and caveats: Prior analysis indicated that the majority of TCR beta V segments exhibited productivity approximately 90% or approximately 30% of the time.

The receptor was derived from a man aged 25 to 45 in good health and CMV-seronegative. The sequencing input was PBMCs.

The CDR3 protein is CASGWGETSTDTQYF. The CDR3 region has the DNA TGTGCTAGTGGTTGGGGGGAGACTAGCACAGATACGCAGTATTTT. The gene calls are TRBV12-5 and TRBJ2-3; D perhaps matches TRBD2 (6 bases). Trimming took off 4 bases at V and 0 bases at J, with 11 bases between the two ends. Looked up from germline, CDR1 is LGHNT and CDR2 is FRNRAP. The CDR3 spans 15 residues. Filled out from reference TRBV12-5 and TRBJ2-3, the complete variable domain reads DARVTQTPRHKVTEMGQEVTMRCQPILGHNTVFWYRQTMMQGLELLAYFRNRAPLDDSGMPKDRFSAEMPDATLATLKIQPSEPRDSAVYFCASGWGETSTDTQYFGPGTRLTVL.